These 3 T cell receptor beta chains originate from one sample sequenced in a study of identical twins. Each CDR3 protein gets one entry after TCRdb re-called the 5' RACE reads with MiXCR. The table has about 810,000 distinct CDR3 sequences, about 12% seen once. This same sample was also part of a study on yellow fever vaccine responses in identical twins.

Sequenced input: PBMCs. These receptors originate from a woman aged 18-29 years in good health.

The CDR3 DNA sequence: TGTGCCAGCAGCGTATCGCAGGACTCCTACGAGCAGTACTTC. Residues: CASSVSQDSYEQYF. V gene TRBV9 combines with J gene TRBJ2-7; no firm D call. This CDR3 contains 14 residues. V was pared by 1 base and J by 0 bases, with 8 bases between. Germline V CDR1 and CDR2: SGDLS, YYNGEE.

The J gene is TRBJ1-4, the V gene TRBV28; D is uncertain. The germline V and J ends were trimmed by 7 bases and 2 bases, with 11 bases remaining between them. This CDR3 contains 14 residues. Germline V gene lookup returns CDR1 MDHEN and CDR2 SYDVKM. For the CDR3, the DNA is TGTGCCAGCACGGCGGGTTGGACTAATGAAAAACTGTTTTTT. Amino acids: CASTAGWTNEKLFF. The whole variable domain, filled in from reference TRBV28 and TRBJ1-4, reads DVKVTQSSRYLVKRTGEKVFLECVQDMDHENMFWYRQDPGLGLRLIYFSYDVKMKEKGDIPEGYSVSREKKERFSLILESASTNQTSMYLCASTAGWTNEKLFFGSGTQLSVL.

The chain has TRBV3-1 and TRBJ2-5, with 10 bases lining up with TRBD2. The ends lost 7 bases at V and 5 bases at J; junction bases unmatched: 10. This CDR3 contains 15 residues. Germline loops: CDR1 LGHDT, CDR2 YNNKEL (reference sequence). This CDR3 reads CASTTAGGPGETQYF. DNA of the CDR3: TGTGCCAGCACGACAGCGGGAGGGCCTGGTGAGACCCAGTACTTC.